The 27 T cell receptor beta chains reported below all come from one sample, sequenced in a study of cytomegalovirus exposure and HLA in healthy donors. 60 Vbeta and 13 Jbeta primers were used in PCR. Generated by immunoSEQ multiplex PCR, the TCRdb table keeps only in-frame clones and is missing some. The table has some 120,000 clones, around 80% seen once. The sequenced sample consisted of PBMCs. The receptors were gathered from a woman between 50 and 59 years old in good health and CMV-seropositive.

The chain carries TRBV25-1 and TRBJ2-7; D possibly corresponds to TRBD2 (6 bases). This CDR3 comprises 10 residues. Germline lookup yields CDR1 MGHDK and CDR2 SYGVNS. The chain's CDR3 is CATPMDGSIV. The CDR3 DNA follows: TGTGCCACCCCTATGGACGGGAGTATTGTC.

The genes are TRBV4-1 and TRBJ2-3, with 7 bases matching TRBD2. Losses at the gene ends were 1 base for V and 5 bases for J; bases not matched to a gene: 15. The CDR3 contains 18 residues. Per the germline V gene, CDR1 is MGHRA and CDR2 is YSYEKL. The CDR3, as DNA: TGCGCCAGCAGCCAAGGAGTCCAGCGGGGCCGGGAGAAAGATACGCAGTATTTT. It translates to CASSQGVQRGREKDTQYF.

The V and J genes are TRBV7-9 and TRBJ1-3; 7 nucleotides agree with TRBD1. CDR3 size: 14 residues. V gave up 5 bases and J gave up 7 bases; unmatched junction bases: 8. CDR1 is SEHNR, CDR2 FQNEAQ, per germline (reference sequence). CDR3 protein: CASSHGDRANTIYF. CDR3 DNA: TGTGCCAGCAGCCATGGGGACAGAGCCAACACCATATATTTT.

For the CDR3, the DNA is TGTGCCAGCAGCTTAGAACAGGCTAATTATCAGCCCCAGCATTTT. Translated: CASSLEQANYQPQHF. The J gene is TRBJ1-5, the V gene TRBV7-8; TRBD1 is a possible D gene (5 bases). V was clipped by 1 base and J by 5 bases, with 12 bases between them. Germline values: CDR1 SGHVS, CDR2 FQNEAQ. The CDR3 covers 15 residues.

The chain combines TRBV10-3 with TRBJ2-7; 9 bases agree with TRBD1. This CDR3 is 14 amino acids long. Germline V gives CDR1 ENHRY, CDR2 SYGVKD. The V gene end was trimmed by 4 bases and the J gene end by 2 bases; junction bases not matched to a gene: 3. The CDR3 loop reads CAISGGQGTYEQYF. In nucleotides, the CDR3 is TGTGCCATCAGTGGGGGACAGGGCACCTACGAGCAGTACTTC.

The chain links TRBV7-8 to TRBJ2-7, with TRBD2 matching over 9 bases. The CDR3 has 16 residues. The V gene end was trimmed by 4 bases and the J gene end by 2 bases; junction bases not matched to a gene: 9. Germline CDR1 is SGHVS and CDR2 is FQNEAQ. CDR3 bases: TGTGCCAGCAGCTCCAGGGGCGGGAGGGGCCCCTACGAGCAGTACTTC. Protein product: CASSSRGGRGPYEQYF. Filled out from reference TRBV7-8 and TRBJ2-7, the complete variable domain reads GAGVSQSPRYKVAKRGQDVALRCDPISGHVSLFWYQQALGQGPEFLTYFQNEAQLDKSGLPSDRFFAERPEGSVSTLKIQRTQQEDSAVYLCASSSRGGRGPYEQYFGPGTRLTVT.

The chain is built from TRBV6-5 and TRBJ1-5; TRBD1 aligns across 10 bases. V lost 5 bases, J lost 7 bases, and 8 bases stayed unmatched. The CDR3 covers 15 residues. Looked up from germline, CDR1 is MNHEY and CDR2 is SVGAGI. Here the CDR3 DNA reads TGTGCCAGCAGTGGACAGGGGGGACTGGGACAGCCCCAGCATTTT. It translates to CASSGQGGLGQPQHF.

This clone was recorded only once. The genes are TRBV30 and TRBJ2-1, with 7 positions matching TRBD1. CDR1 and CDR2 from the germline V gene are GTSNPN and SVGIG (reference sequence). The CDR3 is 15 amino acids. With V trimmed by 0 bases and J by 3 bases, 5 bases remained unmatched. CDR3 sequence reads: CAWSVSRGSYNEQFF. The CDR3 bases are TGTGCCTGGAGTGTCTCCAGGGGGAGCTACAATGAGCAGTTCTTC.

This chain links TRBV6-5 with TRBJ1-6; the D is unclear. V dropped 5 bases and J dropped 5 bases, with 4 bases sitting between them. The CDR3 covers 12 residues. Germline V CDR1 and CDR2: MNHEY, SVGAGI. The CDR3: CASSPHNSPLHF. The CDR3 DNA reads as TGTGCCAGCAGTCCTCATAATTCACCCCTCCACTTT.

V and J are TRBV7-6 and TRBJ2-7, with 9 positions matching TRBD1. The CDR3 covers 15 residues. CDR1 and CDR2 from the germline V gene are SGHVS and FNYEAQ. Trimming removed 0 bases from V and 6 bases from J; junction bases left unmatched: 6. For the CDR3, the DNA is TGTGCCAGCAGCTTAGCCTTGGACAGGGGCGGCGAGCAGTACTTC. Its translation is CASSLALDRGGEQYF.

The rearrangement uses TRBV10-3 and TRBJ2-3; TRBD2 agrees at 10 bases. CDR1 and CDR2 from the germline V gene are ENHRY and SYGVKD. The CDR3 consists of 18 residues. V trimming: 11 bases; J trimming: 6 bases; junction bases outside the gene matches: 23. CDR3 in amino acids: CASTTGTSASENADTQYF. The CDR3 region has the DNA TGTGCCTCTACAACCGGGACTAGCGCCTCAGAGAACGCGGATACGCAGTATTTT.

This rearrangement joins TRBV19 to TRBJ1-6; a possible D gene is TRBD1 (5 bases). Germline-derived CDR1 and CDR2 are LNHDA and SQIVND (reference sequence). The CDR3 contains 16 residues. V lost 2 bases and J lost 5, with 13 bases in between. The CDR3 DNA sequence: TGTGCCAGTAGTATAATTGGGCCAGGGAATAATTCACCCCTCCACTTT. This translates into CASSIIGPGNNSPLHF.

The V and J genes are TRBV5-1 and TRBJ2-2, with D perhaps TRBD1 (6 bases). The CDR3 loop spans 15 amino acids. Looked up from germline, CDR1 is SGHRS and CDR2 is YFSETQ. V lost 7 bases and J lost 2, with 15 bases in between. The CDR3 sequence is CASGRTEQNTGELFF. The CDR3 DNA follows: TGCGCCAGCGGACGGACAGAGCAAAACACCGGGGAGCTGTTTTTT.

This clone was counted between two and nine times. This likely reflects a read error, since a far larger clone is one base away. Other nucleotide sequences from this sample produce the same CDR3. The chain joins TRBV11-2 to TRBJ2-3; maybe TRBD1 (5 bases). The CDR3 runs to 15 residues. Germline CDR1 SGHAT, CDR2 FQNNGV. Between the trimmed V and J ends, which lost 5 bases and 2 bases, there was a span of 14 bases. The CDR3 nucleotides read TGTGCCAGCAGCCAAGTTCCAGGGCCCACAGATACGCAGTATTTT. Residues: CASSQVPGPTDTQYF.

This rearrangement joins TRBV4-3 to TRBJ2-1; possible D gene TRBD2, 6 bases. V was shortened by 3 bases and J by 3 bases, with 18 bases between the two germline ends. The CDR3 loop spans 17 amino acids. Germline assignment: CDR1 LGHNA and CDR2 YSLEER. The CDR3 reads CASSHLPARDGYNEQFF. The DNA for the CDR3 is TGCGCCAGCAGCCACCTCCCCGCGCGGGACGGCTACAATGAGCAGTTCTTC.

This clone was seen more than once but under ten times. The chain is built from TRBV19 and TRBJ1-1, with 8 nucleotides matching TRBD1. Trimming removed 5 bases from V and 10 bases from J; junction bases left unmatched: 6. This CDR3 comprises 12 residues. Germline values: CDR1 LNHDA, CDR2 SQIVND (reference sequence). In DNA form, the CDR3 reads TGTGCCAGTAGTCCGGCCACAGGGGGAGCTTTCTTT. As protein: CASSPATGGAFF.

The V call is TRBV7-2, the J call TRBJ2-1; 8 bases match TRBD2. Germline V gene lookup returns CDR1 SGHTA and CDR2 FQGNSA. The V segment lost 4 bases and the J segment 5 bases; nucleotides outside the gene matches: 16. The CDR3 totals 18 residues. The CDR3 region has the DNA TGTGCCAGCAGCTCCCGATCCAGGAGCGGGAGCGTCGACAATGAGCAGTTCTTC. Amino acid sequence: CASSSRSRSGSVDNEQFF.

The rearrangement joins TRBV30 to TRBJ2-3, with D uncertain. Germline CDR1 reads GTSNPN; CDR2 reads SVGIG (reference sequence). The V gene lost 3 bases and the J gene lost 4 bases, with 11 bases spanning the gap. The CDR3 is 13 amino acids. The CDR3 spells CAWRAASADTQYF. CDR3 DNA sequence: TGTGCCTGGAGAGCCGCCAGCGCAGATACGCAGTATTTT.

This clone has a handful of counts. The chain has TRBV7-9 and TRBJ2-1; D possibly corresponds to TRBD1 (6 bases). V was trimmed by 5 bases and J by 4 bases, leaving 12 bases between them. CDR3 length: 14 amino acids. Germline V gene data show CDR1 as SEHNR and CDR2 as FQNEAQ (reference sequence). Here the CDR3 DNA reads TGTGCCAGCAGCCGTGGACAGATGTACAATGAGCAGTTCTTC. Translating gives CASSRGQMYNEQFF.

This clone was observed a handful of times. The chain carries TRBV29-1 and TRBJ2-6; perhaps TRBD2 as D (6 bases). V gave up 4 bases and J gave up 4 bases, with 11 bases separating them. CDR1 is SQVTM and CDR2 is ANQGSEA in the germline V gene. The CDR3 totals 14 residues. For the CDR3, the DNA is TGCAGCGTTGTGGGGGGTGGGGGGGCCAACGTCCTGACTTTC. This codes for CSVVGGGGANVLTF.

This sequence joins TRBV30 and TRBJ2-5, with D unclear. This CDR3 is 12 amino acids long. The germline gives CDR1 GTSNPN, CDR2 SVGIG (reference sequence). V gave up 0 bases and J gave up 8 bases, with 10 bases separating them. The chain's CDR3 is CAWSVMESTQYF. The CDR3 DNA follows: TGTGCCTGGAGTGTAATGGAGTCAACCCAGTACTTC.

This sequence joins TRBV4-1 and TRBJ2-3; a possible D gene is TRBD2 (5 bases). V lost 4 bases to trimming and J lost 4 bases, with 15 bases between them. The length of the CDR3 is 15 residues. Germline V gives CDR1 MGHRA, CDR2 YSYEKL. CDR3 loop: CASSRTAAGPDTQYF. The DNA for the CDR3 is TGCGCCAGCAGCCGGACTGCCGCCGGGCCAGATACGCAGTATTTT.

Details on this clone: Its ends do not fully match the called genes, so a read error is possible. This sequence joins TRBV7-9 and TRBJ2-1; 8 bases align to TRBD2. Germline V lookup: CDR1 SEHNR, CDR2 FQNEAQ (reference sequence). This CDR3 comprises 15 residues. This CDR3 is CSSSLSPSGYNEQFF. CDR3 in DNA: TGTTCCAGCAGCTTATCCCCTAGCGGGTACAATGAGCAGTTCTTC.

The chain links TRBV30 to TRBJ2-5; D is undetermined. The germline V and J ends were trimmed by 0 bases and 5 bases, with 4 bases remaining between them. Germline V gene sequence: CDR1 GTSNPN, CDR2 SVGIG (reference sequence). The CDR3 has 11 residues. The CDR3 nucleotides are TGTGCCTGGAGTGTATCGGAGACCCAGTACTTC. This sequence encodes CAWSVSETQYF.

This chain joins TRBV19 and TRBJ1-5; 7 nucleotides line up with TRBD1. CDR3 length: 16 residues. From germline, CDR1 is LNHDA and CDR2 SQIVND (reference sequence). The J segment lost 1 base and the V segment lost 3 bases, leaving 6 bases of the junction unmatched. DNA of the CDR3: TGTGCCAGTAGTATTACAGGGGCGGGGAGCAATCAGCCCCAGCATTTT. Amino acids: CASSITGAGSNQPQHF.

This clone was counted a single time. The chain employs TRBV5-1 and TRBJ1-2; 7 bases line up with TRBD1. CDR1 SGHRS and CDR2 YFSETQ come from the germline V gene. Losses at the gene ends were 4 bases for V and 4 bases for J; bases not matched to a gene: 13. CDR3 size: 16 residues. The CDR3 loop reads CASSTGQAWAIYGYTF. CDR3 in DNA: TGCGCCAGCAGCACTGGACAGGCCTGGGCTATCTATGGCTACACCTTC.

V is TRBV6-6 and J is TRBJ2-7; TRBD1 aligns across 7 bases. In germline, CDR1 is MNHNY, CDR2 SVGAGI (reference sequence). This CDR3 contains 16 residues. The V segment lost 7 bases and the J segment 1 base; nucleotides outside the gene matches: 13. The CDR3 loop is CASKKGQNLASYEQYF. In nucleotides, the CDR3 is TGTGCCAGCAAAAAGGGACAGAACCTCGCTTCCTACGAGCAGTACTTC.